The rows below give T cell receptor beta chains drawn from one sample of a study of identical twins. TCRdb re-analysed the 5' RACE reads in MiXCR, keeping a single row per CDR3 protein. The data contain about 1.7 million distinct CDR3 sequences, 32% of them singletons. The source material was cord blood. The source of these receptors is a newborn girl in good health. Both conserved end residues are part of each CDR3. Fields, in order: D gene, V gene, clone size, J gene, CDR3 protein, CDR3 DNA. The D gene is left open where the match is weak. Where a row states a size, it is once, few, many or the class of an expanded clone; other rows omit it.

>TRBD1|TRBV7-9|.|TRBJ2-3
CASSFGTGVADTQYF
TGTGCCAGCAGCTTCGGGACAGGGGTGGCAGATACGCAGTATTTT
>.|TRBV5-1|many|TRBJ1-1
CASSSPNTEAFF
TGTGCCAGCAGCTCCCCAAACACTGAAGCTTTCTTT
>TRBD1|TRBV2|.|TRBJ2-3
CASRGTDGTDTQYF
TGTGCCAGCAGGGGGACAGACGGCACAGATACGCAGTATTTT
>TRBD2|TRBV7-2|few|TRBJ2-5
CASSPSAGGPKTQYF
TGTGCCAGCAGCCCATCAGCGGGGGGGCCGAAGACCCAGTACTTC
>.|TRBV12-3/TRBV12-4|.|TRBJ1-2
CASSLVPGAGGYTF
TGTGCCAGCAGTTTAGTCCCGGGGGCAGGTGGCTACACCTTC
>TRBD2|TRBV2|once|TRBJ2-7
CASRPRTSRIYNEQYF
TGTGCCAGCAGACCCCGGACTAGCCGGATCTACAATGAGCAGTACTTC
>.|TRBV28|.|TRBJ2-1
CASSLLGASILLGYNEQFF
TGTGCCAGCAGTTTATTAGGGGCTTCTATTCTGCTAGGGTACAATGAGCAGTTCTTC
>TRBD1|TRBV9|.|TRBJ1-1
CASSLWTGWDTEAFF
TGTGCCAGCAGCCTTTGGACAGGGTGGGACACTGAAGCTTTCTTT
>TRBD2|TRBV18|few|TRBJ2-1
CASSPLRLAGGFF
TGTGCCAGCTCACCCTTACGACTAGCGGGAGGGTTCTTC
>.|TRBV29-1|few|TRBJ2-2
CSVEDRIAGELFF
TGCAGCGTTGAAGATCGAATAGCCGGGGAGCTGTTTTTT
>.|TRBV28|.|TRBJ2-7
CASSLVRSRYEQYF
TGTGCCAGCAGTTTAGTGCGCAGCCGCTACGAGCAGTACTTC
>TRBD2|TRBV5-1|.|TRBJ2-1
CASSLGGLAGDTDEQFF
TGCGCCAGCAGCTTGGGTGGACTAGCGGGAGACACGGATGAGCAGTTCTTC
>.|TRBV15|.|TRBJ2-1
CVTSRAGGDEQFF
TGTGTCACCAGCAGAGCAGGGGGGGATGAGCAGTTCTTC
>.|TRBV5-1|few|TRBJ2-3
CASSDMQYF
TGCGCCAGTTCTGATATGCAGTATTTT
>TRBD1|TRBV7-6|.|TRBJ1-1
CASSPNRGDEAFF
TGTGCCAGCAGCCCAAACAGGGGCGATGAAGCTTTCTTT
>.|TRBV4-2|.|TRBJ1-5
CASSQERRGNQPQHF
TGTGCCAGCAGCCAAGAAAGGAGGGGCAATCAGCCCCAGCATTTT
>.|TRBV7-2|.|TRBJ2-5
CASSLVYVGRGETQYF
TGTGCCAGCAGCTTAGTTTATGTGGGGCGAGGAGAGACCCAGTACTTC
>TRBD2|TRBV12-3/TRBV12-4|.|TRBJ2-7
CASSLLAGGRSSYNEQYF
TGTGCCAGCAGTTTACTAGCGGGGGGCCGGAGCTCCTACAATGAGCAGTACTTC
>TRBD2|TRBV10-1|.|TRBJ2-3
CASIPGRAGDTQYF
TGCGCCAGCATTCCCGGGAGGGCCGGGGATACGCAGTATTTT
>.|TRBV10-3|.|TRBJ1-1
CAISGQSGWDTEAFF
TGTGCCATCAGTGGTCAGTCAGGGTGGGACACTGAAGCTTTCTTT
>.|TRBV12-3/TRBV12-4|once|TRBJ2-4
CASSRVGGRGIQYF
TGTGCCAGCAGCCGCGTGGGGGGGCGAGGCATTCAGTACTTC
>.|TRBV3-1|few|TRBJ1-2
CASSPLGMGYGYTF
TGTGCCAGCAGCCCGTTAGGGATGGGCTATGGCTACACCTTC
>.|TRBV28|.|TRBJ2-5
CASSVSRGWETQYF
TGTGCCAGCAGTGTCTCGCGGGGTTGGGAGACCCAGTACTTC
>.|TRBV20-1|few|TRBJ2-5
CSASPANEQYF
TGCAGTGCTAGTCCCGCTAATGAGCAGTACTTC
>.|TRBV5-5|.|TRBJ1-2
CASSHAQGRGDGYTF
TGTGCCAGCAGCCACGCACAGGGAAGGGGAGATGGCTACACCTTC
>.|TRBV12-3/TRBV12-4|many|TRBJ2-5
CASSWGYRDQETQYF
TGTGCCAGCAGTTGGGGTTACAGGGACCAAGAGACCCAGTACTTC
>.|TRBV7-9|.|TRBJ2-7
CASSPQGRGYEQYF
TGTGCCAGCAGCCCCCAGGGGAGGGGCTACGAGCAGTACTTC
>TRBD2|TRBV10-3|few|TRBJ2-1
CAISGQRGSGGLSSYNEQFF
TGTGCCATCAGTGGGCAGCGGGGTAGCGGGGGCCTAAGCTCCTACAATGAGCAGTTCTTC
>.|TRBV18|.|TRBJ1-1
CASSPQRPNAEAFF
TGTGCCAGCTCACCACAACGGCCGAACGCTGAAGCTTTCTTT
>.|TRBV4-2|.|TRBJ2-3
CVSSQDLGGDTQYF
TGTGTCAGCAGCCAAGATCTCGGGGGAGACACGCAGTATTTT
>TRBD2|TRBV15|.|TRBJ2-1
CATSREGLGGIRGAGAYNEQFF
TGTGCCACCAGCAGAGAGGGCTTGGGGGGGATCAGAGGAGCCGGCGCTTACAATGAGCAGTTCTTC